These 10 T cell receptor beta chains originate from one sample sequenced in a study of T cells in Graves' hyperthyroidism and ophthalmopathy (dated by TCRdb to between 2018 and 2020). Receptor libraries were prepared by multiplex PCR. The sequencer was an Illumina HiSeq 2000. TCR beta CDR3 regions were amplified from RNA transcripts. The TCR CDR3 was subjected to a first round of RT-PCR using the HTBI primer set and the Qiagen OneStep RT-PCR kit. The public reads were quality trimmed at Q25 with fastp and then assembled into clones with MiXCR by TCRdb, keeping productive beta chains. When rows share a CDR3 protein, they turn into one entry using the most common DNA and genes. This sample comprises approximately 400,000 distinct CDR3 sequences, approximately 14% of them detected only once. Of the sample, about 14% is held by the ten largest clones. Specimen: blood. These TCRs come from a woman between 18 and 30 years old with Graves' hyperthyroidism.

This clonotype was detected ten times or more. This rearrangement joins TRBV29-1 to TRBJ2-5; 7 positions match TRBD2. Trimming removed 4 bases from V and 5 bases from J; junction bases left unmatched: 4. Germline CDR1 is SQVTM and CDR2 is ANQGSEA. The CDR3 has 12 residues. CDR3: CSVGTGGETQYF. Written as DNA, the CDR3 is TGCAGCGTTGGGACGGGAGGCGAGACCCAGTACTTC.

This clonotype came up a few times. V and J are TRBV5-1 and TRBJ2-3; D is uncertain. This CDR3 has 16 residues. Trimming removed 0 bases from V and 0 bases from J, with 11 bases in between. CDR1 is SGHRS and CDR2 is YFSETQ in the germline V gene. The CDR3 loop reads CASSLEAGSSTDTQYF. The DNA for the CDR3 is TGCGCCAGCAGCTTGGAGGCTGGATCTAGCACAGATACGCAGTATTTT.

V is TRBV20-1 and J is TRBJ1-1; unclear D gene. Germline loops: CDR1 DFQATT, CDR2 SNEGSKA (reference sequence). CDR3 length equals 12 residues. V was shortened by 6 bases and J by 1 base, with 9 bases between the two germline ends. The CDR3 coding sequence is TGCAGTGCCAACCGGTGGAACACTGAAGCTTTCTTT. It specifies CSANRWNTEAFF.

This clonotype was recorded many times. The rearrangement joins TRBV10-3 to TRBJ1-2, with D perhaps matching TRBD1 (6 bases). The CDR3 loop spans 14 amino acids. Trimming cost V 7 bases and J 0 bases, with 12 bases left between them. CDR1 and CDR2 (germline): ENHRY, SYGVKD. As DNA, the CDR3 is TGTGCCATCACCCCAGGGGAAACTAACTATGGCTACACCTTC. It specifies CAITPGETNYGYTF.

Many counts were recorded for this clonotype. This chain joins TRBV6-2 or TRBV6-3 and TRBJ1-1; D perhaps matches TRBD1 (6 bases). The CDR3 totals 13 residues. Trimming took 5 bases from V and 4 from J, leaving 11 bases between them. Germline CDR1 and CDR2: MNHEY and SVGEGT. The CDR3 DNA reads TGTGCCAGCAGTCCCGGACAGTTCACTGAAGCTTTCTTT. Amino acid sequence: CASSPGQFTEAFF.

This clonotype has ten or more counts. The V gene is TRBV28, the J gene TRBJ2-7; the D is unclear. The CDR3 contains 13 residues. Looked up from germline, CDR1 is MDHEN and CDR2 is SYDVKM. V was clipped by 7 bases and J by 2 bases, with 12 bases between them. The CDR3 spells CASITAKTYEQYF. The CDR3 DNA follows: TGTGCCAGCATTACGGCGAAAACCTACGAGCAGTACTTC.

Notes on this clonotype: A much more abundant neighbour one base away suggests this may be a read error. The V gene is TRBV5-1, the J gene TRBJ2-2; D call uncertain. Looked up from germline, CDR1 is SGHRS and CDR2 is YFSETQ. The CDR3 runs to 14 residues. The V and J ends lost 0 bases and 2 bases respectively, with 5 bases between them. Here the CDR3 reads CASSLEANTGELFF. CDR3 coding DNA: TGCGCCAGCAGCTTGGAGGCCAACACCGGGGAGCTGTTTTTT.

There are a few counts of this clonotype. The chain recombines TRBV15 with TRBJ1-1; TRBD1 is a possible D gene (6 bases). The CDR3 has 15 amino acids. The V gene's germline CDR1 is LNHNV and CDR2 YYDKDF (reference sequence). V lost 0 bases and J 0 bases, leaving 8 bases between the germline ends. CDR3 loop: CATSREAGVNTEAFF. CDR3 DNA sequence: TGTGCCACCAGCAGAGAGGCAGGGGTGAACACTGAAGCTTTCTTT.

This clonotype was recorded at least ten times. The chain uses TRBV2 and TRBJ1-4; D might be TRBD1 (5 bases). The CDR3 consists of 17 residues. Germline V gene data show CDR1 as SNHLY and CDR2 as FYNNEI. Trimming shortened V by 3 bases and J by 0 bases, and 14 bases separated the two germline ends. CDR3 DNA: TGTGCCAGCAGTGACCCCGGGACGCAAGCAACTAATGAAAAACTGTTTTTT. This encodes CASSDPGTQATNEKLFF.

This clonotype was counted a few times. CDR3 bases: TGTGCCAGCCTCGGGACAGGGATGAACACTGAAGCTTTCTTT. This sequence encodes CASLGTGMNTEAFF. The V call is TRBV6-1, the J call TRBJ1-1, with TRBD1 identical over 9 bases. The CDR3 covers 14 residues. V lost 8 bases, J lost 0 bases, and 4 bases stayed unmatched. CDR1 is MNHNS and CDR2 is SASEGT in the germline V gene.